A single sample is the source of the 5 T cell receptor beta chains below, sequenced in a study of immune evolution from preneoplasia to lung adenocarcinoma. Clones were sequenced by immunoSEQ multiplex PCR, and TCRdb holds only the in-frame ones, with some missing. The sample has 6,000 or so clones, approximately 76% seen once. Sequenced sample: FFPE minimally invasive lung adenocarcinoma tissue. The receptors here all came from a person between 70 and 80 years old with lung adenocarcinoma.

The V call is TRBV5-5, the J call TRBJ2-3; 8 bases match TRBD1. After removal of 4 bases from V and 2 bases from J, the junction contained 3 bases not matched to a gene. Per the germline V gene, CDR1 is SGHKS and CDR2 is YYEKEE (reference sequence). The CDR3 spans 14 residues. CDR3 sequence (DNA): TGTGCCAGCAGCCTGGACAGGGCCACAGATACGCAGTATTTT. Translating gives CASSLDRATDTQYF. The complete variable domain, with remaining parts taken from reference TRBV5-5 and TRBJ2-3, reads DAGVTQSPTHLIKTRGQQVTLRCSPISGHKSVSWYQQVLGQGPQFIFQYYEKEERGRGNFPDRFSARQFPNYSSELNVNALLLGDSALYLCASSLDRATDTQYFGPGTRLTVL.

V is TRBV5-1 and J is TRBJ2-5; 9 bases fit TRBD2. J lost 5 bases, V lost 0 bases, and 5 bases had no gene match. This CDR3 is 15 amino acids long. Germline V gives CDR1 SGHRS, CDR2 YFSETQ. CDR3 region: CASSLGSGGFETQYF. DNA for the CDR3: TGCGCCAGCAGCTTGGGTAGCGGGGGCTTTGAGACCCAGTACTTC.

J is TRBJ2-2 and V is TRBV5-1; D remains ambiguous. The V end lost 4 bases, the J end lost 4 bases, and 11 bases lay between the germline ends. The CDR3 sequence is 14 residues long. The germline V gene has CDR1 SGHRS and CDR2 YFSETQ. CDR3: CASSPLSVTGELFF. The CDR3 DNA follows: TGCGCCAGCAGCCCGCTGAGTGTCACCGGGGAGCTGTTTTTT.

This clone has a handful of counts. V gene TRBV18 combines with J gene TRBJ2-3; 8 nucleotides agree with TRBD2. The CDR3 is 16 residues long. Germline V gives CDR1 KGHSH, CDR2 LQKENI. The V and J ends lost 2 bases and 3 bases, in that order; junction bases with no gene match: 7. The CDR3 is CASSPFGGAGTDTQYF. Here the CDR3 DNA reads TGTGCCAGCTCACCATTCGGGGGGGCCGGGACAGATACGCAGTATTTT.

V gene TRBV5-4 combines with J gene TRBJ1-2; 7 bases agree with TRBD1. Germline CDR1 SGHNT, CDR2 YYREEE (reference sequence). The V segment lost 0 bases and the J segment 7 bases; nucleotides outside the gene matches: 6. The CDR3 is 14 amino acids. The CDR3 loop is CASSLEGARGGYTF. CDR3 coding DNA: TGTGCCAGCAGCTTGGAGGGGGCGCGGGGTGGCTACACCTTC.